This paragraph reports one TCR beta chain. The CDR3 runs to 13 residues. Germline loops: CDR1 SSHAT, CDR2 FNYEAQ (reference sequence). V lost 5 bases to trimming and J lost 5 bases; unmatched junction nucleotides: 4. Some clones are missing from TCRdb's copy, which holds only in-frame ones; the method was immunoSEQ multiplex PCR. The table records 60,000 to 75,000 clones, roughly 91% of them present only once. This sample was included in a study of blood T cell repertoires in COVID-19. The receptor was isolated from a middle-aged man with COVID-19, enrolled during active disease. The sample taken for sequencing was peripheral blood. This sequence joins TRBV7-7 and TRBJ1-1; TRBD1 agrees at 8 bases. CDR3: CASSRTGGTEAFF. CDR3 nucleotides: TGTGCCAGCAGCAGAACAGGGGGAACTGAAGCTTTCTTT.